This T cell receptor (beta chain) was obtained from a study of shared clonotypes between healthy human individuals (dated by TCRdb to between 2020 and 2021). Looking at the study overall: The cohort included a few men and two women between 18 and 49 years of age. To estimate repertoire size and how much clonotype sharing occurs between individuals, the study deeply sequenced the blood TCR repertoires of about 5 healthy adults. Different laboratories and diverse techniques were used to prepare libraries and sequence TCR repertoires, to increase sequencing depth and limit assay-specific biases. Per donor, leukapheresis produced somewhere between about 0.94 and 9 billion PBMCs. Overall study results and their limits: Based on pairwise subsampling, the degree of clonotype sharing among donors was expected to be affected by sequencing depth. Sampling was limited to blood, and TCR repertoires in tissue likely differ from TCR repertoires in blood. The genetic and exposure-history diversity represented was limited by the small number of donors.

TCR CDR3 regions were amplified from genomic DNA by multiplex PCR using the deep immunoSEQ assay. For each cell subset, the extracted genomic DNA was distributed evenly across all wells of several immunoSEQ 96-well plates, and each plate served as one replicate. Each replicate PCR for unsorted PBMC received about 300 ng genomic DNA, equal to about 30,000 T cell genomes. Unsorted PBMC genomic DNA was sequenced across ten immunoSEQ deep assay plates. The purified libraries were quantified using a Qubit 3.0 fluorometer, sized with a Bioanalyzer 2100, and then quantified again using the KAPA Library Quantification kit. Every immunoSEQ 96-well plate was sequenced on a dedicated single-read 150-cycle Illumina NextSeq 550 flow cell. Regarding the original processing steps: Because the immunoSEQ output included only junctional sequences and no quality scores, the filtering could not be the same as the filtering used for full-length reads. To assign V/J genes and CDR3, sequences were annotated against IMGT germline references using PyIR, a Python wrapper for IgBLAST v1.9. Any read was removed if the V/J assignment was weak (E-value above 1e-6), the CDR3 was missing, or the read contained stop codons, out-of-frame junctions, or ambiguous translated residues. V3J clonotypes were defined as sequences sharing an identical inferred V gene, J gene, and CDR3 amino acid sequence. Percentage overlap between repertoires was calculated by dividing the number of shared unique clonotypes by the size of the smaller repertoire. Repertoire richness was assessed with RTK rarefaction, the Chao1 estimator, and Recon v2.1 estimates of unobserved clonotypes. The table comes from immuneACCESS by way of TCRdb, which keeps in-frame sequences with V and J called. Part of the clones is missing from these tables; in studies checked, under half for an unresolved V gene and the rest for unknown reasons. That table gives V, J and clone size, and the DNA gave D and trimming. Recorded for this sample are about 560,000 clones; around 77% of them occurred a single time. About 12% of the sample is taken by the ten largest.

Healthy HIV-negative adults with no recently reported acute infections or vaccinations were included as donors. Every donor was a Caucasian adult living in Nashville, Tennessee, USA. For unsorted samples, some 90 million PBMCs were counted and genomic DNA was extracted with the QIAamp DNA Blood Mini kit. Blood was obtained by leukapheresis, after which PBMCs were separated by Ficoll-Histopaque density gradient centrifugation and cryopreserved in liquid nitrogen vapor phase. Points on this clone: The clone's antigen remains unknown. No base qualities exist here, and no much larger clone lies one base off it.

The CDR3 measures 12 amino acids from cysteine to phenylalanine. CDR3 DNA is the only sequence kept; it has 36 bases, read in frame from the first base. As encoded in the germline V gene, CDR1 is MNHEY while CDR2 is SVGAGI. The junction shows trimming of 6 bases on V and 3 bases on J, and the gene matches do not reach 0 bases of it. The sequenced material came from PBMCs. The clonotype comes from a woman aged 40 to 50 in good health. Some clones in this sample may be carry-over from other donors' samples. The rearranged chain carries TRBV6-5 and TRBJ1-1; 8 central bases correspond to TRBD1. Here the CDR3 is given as CASSRGHTEAFF. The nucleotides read TGTGCCAGCAGCAGGGGGCACACTGAAGCTTTCTTT.